This is a list of T cell receptor beta chains from one sample in a study of HIV-infected children after antiretroviral therapy interruption. In TCRdb, the 3' RACE reads were re-called with MiXCR into one record per CDR3 protein. The sample has about 89,000 distinct CDR3 sequences, 6% to 8.5% seen once. Specimen: CD45RA+ CD4+ T cells from PBMCs, pooled from several time points, collected from a donor given antiretroviral therapy, either interrupted or continuous. These receptors were collected from a pool of human donors with HIV. Each CDR3 is given with its conserved first and last residue. Fields, in order: V gene, D gene, clone size, J gene, CDR3 DNA, CDR3 protein. A D gene is named only where the DNA matches it firmly. The size field is filled for only some rows; it gives once, few, many or a size class.

TRBV29-1	.	many	TRBJ2-7	TGCAGCGTTGACCTGGGGGCCTACGAGCAGTACTTC	CSVDLGAYEQYF
TRBV6-2/TRBV6-3	.	.	TRBJ2-7	TGTGCCAGCAGTTACCGGGGGCCACCCTACGAGCAGTACTTC	CASSYRGPPYEQYF
TRBV12-3/TRBV12-4	TRBD1	many	TRBJ1-5	TGTGCCAGCAGTCCCCGGGACAGTCCTCAGCCCCAGCATTTT	CASSPRDSPQPQHF
TRBV7-6	.	.	TRBJ2-7	TGTGCCAGCAGCTTAGGACAGGCCCCCTCCTACGAGCAGTACTTC	CASSLGQAPSYEQYF
TRBV6-4	TRBD1	many	TRBJ2-7	TGTGCCAGCAGTGCGACAGGGGGCTCCTACGAGCAGTACTTC	CASSATGGSYEQYF
TRBV7-2	.	.	TRBJ1-5	TGTGCCAGCAGCTTAGCCAGTGACTATCAGCCCCAGCATTTT	CASSLASDYQPQHF
TRBV6-6	TRBD2	many	TRBJ2-1	TGTGCCAGCAGAGAAAGGGGACTAGTCTCCTACAATGAGCAGTTCTTC	CASRERGLVSYNEQFF
TRBV6-4	.	many	TRBJ2-3	TGTGCCACCAGTGACTCACGAACCCTTAGCACAGATACGCAGTATTTT	CATSDSRTLSTDTQYF
TRBV10-2	.	many	TRBJ1-1	TGCGCCAGCAGTGAATACACTGAAGCTTTCTTT	CASSEYTEAFF
TRBV29-1	.	many	TRBJ2-2	TGCAGCGTTGATGGTAGGGCGGGCACCGGGGAGCTGTTTTTT	CSVDGRAGTGELFF
TRBV6-5	.	many	TRBJ2-5	TGTGCCAGCAGGGATCCGGGGGGCACGAAGACCCAGTACTTC	CASRDPGGTKTQYF
TRBV7-2	TRBD2	many	TRBJ2-1	TGTGCCAGCAGCCCCGGGACTACCAACAATGAGCAGTTCTTC	CASSPGTTNNEQFF